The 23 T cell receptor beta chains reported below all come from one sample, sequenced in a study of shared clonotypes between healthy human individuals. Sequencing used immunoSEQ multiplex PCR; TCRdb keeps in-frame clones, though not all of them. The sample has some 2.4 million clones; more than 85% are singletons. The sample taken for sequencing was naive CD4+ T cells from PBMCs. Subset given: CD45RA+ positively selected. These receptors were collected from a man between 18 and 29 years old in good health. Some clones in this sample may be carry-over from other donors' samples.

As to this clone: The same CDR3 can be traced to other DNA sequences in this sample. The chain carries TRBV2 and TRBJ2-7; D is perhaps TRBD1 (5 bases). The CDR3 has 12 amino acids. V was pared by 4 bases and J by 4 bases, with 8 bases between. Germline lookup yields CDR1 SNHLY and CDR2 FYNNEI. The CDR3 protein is CASSVGPYEQYF. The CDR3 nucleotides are TGTGCCAGCAGTGTGGGGCCGTACGAGCAGTACTTC.

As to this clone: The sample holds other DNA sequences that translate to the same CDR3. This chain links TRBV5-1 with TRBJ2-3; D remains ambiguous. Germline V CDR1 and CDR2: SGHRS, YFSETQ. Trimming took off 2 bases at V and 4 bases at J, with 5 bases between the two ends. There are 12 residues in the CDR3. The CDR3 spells CASSFGPDTQYF. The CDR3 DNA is TGCGCCAGCAGCTTCGGCCCAGATACGCAGTATTTT.

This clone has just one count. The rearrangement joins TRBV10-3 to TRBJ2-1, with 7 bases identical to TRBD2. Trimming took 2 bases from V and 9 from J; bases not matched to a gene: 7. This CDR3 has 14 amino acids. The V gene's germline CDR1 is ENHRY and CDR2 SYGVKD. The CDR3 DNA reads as TGTGCCATCAGTGAGCCCGGACTAGTTAGTGAGCAGTTCTTC. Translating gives CAISEPGLVSEQFF.

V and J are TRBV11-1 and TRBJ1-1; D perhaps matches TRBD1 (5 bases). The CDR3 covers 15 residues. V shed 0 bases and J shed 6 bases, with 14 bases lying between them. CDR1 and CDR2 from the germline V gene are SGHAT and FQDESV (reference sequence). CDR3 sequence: CASSLAQGIYAEAFF. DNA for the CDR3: TGTGCCAGCAGCTTAGCGCAGGGAATCTACGCTGAAGCTTTCTTT.

In nucleotides, the CDR3 is TGTGCCAGCAGTCTCCCGGGGAGTACCAGCGCCGGGGAGCTGTTTTTT. It codes for CASSLPGSTSAGELFF. The chain has TRBV28 and TRBJ2-2; D is perhaps TRBD2 (5 bases). The germline V gene encodes CDR1 MDHEN and CDR2 SYDVKM. The CDR3 spans 16 residues. The ends were cut back, 5 bases at V and 6 bases at J, with 19 bases in the middle.

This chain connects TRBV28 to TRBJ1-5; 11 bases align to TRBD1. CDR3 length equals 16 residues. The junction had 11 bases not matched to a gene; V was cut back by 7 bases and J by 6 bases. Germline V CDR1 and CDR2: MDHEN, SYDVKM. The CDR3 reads CASTLLRTGGFQPQHF. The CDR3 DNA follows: TGTGCCAGCACCCTATTACGGACAGGGGGCTTTCAGCCCCAGCATTTT.

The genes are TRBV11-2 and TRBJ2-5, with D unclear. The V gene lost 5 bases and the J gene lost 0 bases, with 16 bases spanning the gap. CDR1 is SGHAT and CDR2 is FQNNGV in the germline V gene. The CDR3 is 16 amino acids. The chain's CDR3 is CASSPLLELYQETQYF. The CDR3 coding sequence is TGTGCCAGCAGCCCCCTTCTCGAGCTGTACCAAGAGACCCAGTACTTC. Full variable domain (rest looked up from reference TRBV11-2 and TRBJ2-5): EAGVAQSPRYKIIEKRQSVAFWCNPISGHATLYWYQQILGQGPKLLIQFQNNGVVDDSQLPKDRFSAERLKGVDSTLKIQPAKLEDSAVYLCASSPLLELYQETQYFGPGTRLLVL.

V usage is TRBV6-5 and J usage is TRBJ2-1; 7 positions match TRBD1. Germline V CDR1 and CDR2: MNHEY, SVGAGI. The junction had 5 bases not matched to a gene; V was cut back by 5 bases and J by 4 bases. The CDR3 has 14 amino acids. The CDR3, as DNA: TGTGCCAGCAGTGGCCTGGGACAGTACAATGAGCAGTTCTTC. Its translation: CASSGLGQYNEQFF.

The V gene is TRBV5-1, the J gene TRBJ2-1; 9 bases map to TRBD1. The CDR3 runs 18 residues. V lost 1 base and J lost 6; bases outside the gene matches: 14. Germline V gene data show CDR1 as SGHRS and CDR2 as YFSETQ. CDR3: CASSLRDREGVYGNEQFF. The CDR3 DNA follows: TGCGCCAGCAGCTTGCGGGACAGGGAAGGGGTCTACGGCAATGAGCAGTTCTTC.

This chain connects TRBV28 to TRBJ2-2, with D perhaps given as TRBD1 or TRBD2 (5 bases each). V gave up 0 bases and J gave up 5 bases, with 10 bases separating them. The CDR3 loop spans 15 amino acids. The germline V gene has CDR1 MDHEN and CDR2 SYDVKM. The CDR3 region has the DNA TGTGCCAGCAGTTTATGGGGGGAACCGACCGGGGAGCTGTTTTTT. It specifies CASSLWGEPTGELFF.

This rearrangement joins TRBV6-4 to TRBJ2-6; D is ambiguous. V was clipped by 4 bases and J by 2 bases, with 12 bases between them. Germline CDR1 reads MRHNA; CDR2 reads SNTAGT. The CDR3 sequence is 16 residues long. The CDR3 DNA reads TGTGCCAGCAGTGGGACGTTCCCCCCTGGGGCCAACGTCCTGACTTTC. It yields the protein CASSGTFPPGANVLTF.

In nucleotides, the CDR3 is TGTGCCAGCAGCCCCGAGGAAGCGTTAGGGGCCAACGTCCTGACTTTC. Amino acids: CASSPEEALGANVLTF. The chain joins TRBV9 to TRBJ2-6; D not resolved. From germline, CDR1 is SGDLS and CDR2 YYNGEE. This CDR3 region has 16 residues. V was pared by 4 bases and J by 4 bases, with 15 bases between.

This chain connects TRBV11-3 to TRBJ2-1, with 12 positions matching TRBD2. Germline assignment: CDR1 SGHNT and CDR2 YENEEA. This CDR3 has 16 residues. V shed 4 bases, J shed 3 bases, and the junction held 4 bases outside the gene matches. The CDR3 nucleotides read TGTGCCAGCAGCTCACGGACTAGCGGGATCTACAATGAGCAGTTCTTC. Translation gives CASSSRTSGIYNEQFF.

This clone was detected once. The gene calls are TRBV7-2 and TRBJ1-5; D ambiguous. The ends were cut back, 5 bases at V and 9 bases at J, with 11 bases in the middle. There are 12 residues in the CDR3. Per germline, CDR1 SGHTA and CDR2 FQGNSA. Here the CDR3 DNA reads TGTGCCAGCAGCCCCGGTGTGGTGCCCCAGCATTTT. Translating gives CASSPGVVPQHF.

CDR3 bases: TGTGCCAGCAGACGTACTAGTTTCACCGGGGAGCTGTTTTTT. Its translation is CASRRTSFTGELFF. V gene TRBV2 combines with J gene TRBJ2-2, with D tentatively TRBD2 (5 bases). The ends were cut back, 6 bases at V and 4 bases at J, with 12 bases in the middle. Germline-derived CDR1 and CDR2 are SNHLY and FYNNEI. The CDR3 extends over 14 amino acids.

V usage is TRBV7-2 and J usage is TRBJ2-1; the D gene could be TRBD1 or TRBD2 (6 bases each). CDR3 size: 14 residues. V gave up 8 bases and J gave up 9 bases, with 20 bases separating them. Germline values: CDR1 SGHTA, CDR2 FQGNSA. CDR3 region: CASLPGVGGVEQFF. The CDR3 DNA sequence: TGTGCCAGCCTCCCCGGGGTGGGGGGCGTTGAGCAGTTCTTC. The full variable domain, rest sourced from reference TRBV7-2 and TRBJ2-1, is GAGVSQSPSNKVTEKGKDVELRCDPISGHTALYWYRQSLGQGLEFLIYFQGNSAPDKSGLPSDRFSAERTGGSVSTLTIQRTQQEDSAVYLCASLPGVGGVEQFFGPGTRLTVL.

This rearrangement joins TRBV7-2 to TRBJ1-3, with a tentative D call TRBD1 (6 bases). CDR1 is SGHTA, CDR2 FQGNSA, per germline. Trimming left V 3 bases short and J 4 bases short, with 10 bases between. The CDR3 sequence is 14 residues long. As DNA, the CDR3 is TGTGCCAGCAGCTTTTCAGGGGAGGGAAACACCATATATTTT. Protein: CASSFSGEGNTIYF.

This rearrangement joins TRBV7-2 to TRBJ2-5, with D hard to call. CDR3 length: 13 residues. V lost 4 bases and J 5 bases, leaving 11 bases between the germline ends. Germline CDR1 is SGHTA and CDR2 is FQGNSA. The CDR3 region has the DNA TGTGCCAGCAGCTCCAACTTGGTCGAGACCCAGTACTTC. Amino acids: CASSSNLVETQYF.

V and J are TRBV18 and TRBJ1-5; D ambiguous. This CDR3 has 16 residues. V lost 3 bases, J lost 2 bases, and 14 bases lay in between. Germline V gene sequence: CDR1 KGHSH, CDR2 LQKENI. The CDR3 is CASSPRPGNGNQPQHF. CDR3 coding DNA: TGTGCCAGCTCACCCCGTCCAGGAAACGGCAATCAGCCCCAGCATTTT. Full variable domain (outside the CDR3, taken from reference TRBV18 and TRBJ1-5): NAGVMQNPRHLVRRRGQEARLRCSPMKGHSHVYWYRQLPEEGLKFMVYLQKENIIDESGMPKERFSAEFPKEGPSILRIQQVVRGDSAAYFCASSPRPGNGNQPQHFGDGTRLSIL.

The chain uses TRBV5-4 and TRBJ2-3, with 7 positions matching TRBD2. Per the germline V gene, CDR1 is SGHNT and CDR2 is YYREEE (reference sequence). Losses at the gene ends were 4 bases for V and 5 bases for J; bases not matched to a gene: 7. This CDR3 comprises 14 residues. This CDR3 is CASSRREQRDTQYF. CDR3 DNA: TGTGCCAGCAGCCGGCGGGAGCAAAGAGATACGCAGTATTTT. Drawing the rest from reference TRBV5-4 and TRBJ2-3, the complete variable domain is ETGVTQSPTHLIKTRGQQVTLRCSSQSGHNTVSWYQQALGQGPQFIFQYYREEENGRGNFPPRFSGLQFPNYSSELNVNALELDDSALYLCASSRREQRDTQYFGPGTRLTVL.

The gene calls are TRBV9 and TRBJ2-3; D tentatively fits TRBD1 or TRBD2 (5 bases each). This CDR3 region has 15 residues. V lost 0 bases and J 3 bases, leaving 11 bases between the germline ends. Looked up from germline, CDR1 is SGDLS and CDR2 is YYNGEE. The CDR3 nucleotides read TGTGCCAGCAGCGTAGGAGGGGTTTGGACAGATACGCAGTATTTT. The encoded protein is CASSVGGVWTDTQYF. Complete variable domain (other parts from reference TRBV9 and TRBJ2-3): DSGVTQTPKHLITATGQRVTLRCSPRSGDLSVYWYQQSLDQGLQFLIQYYNGEERAKGNILERFSAQQFPDLHSELNLSSLELGDSALYFCASSVGGVWTDTQYFGPGTRLTVL.

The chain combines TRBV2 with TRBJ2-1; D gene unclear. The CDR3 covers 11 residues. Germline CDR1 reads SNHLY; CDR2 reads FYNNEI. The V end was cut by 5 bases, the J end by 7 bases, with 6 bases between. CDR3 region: CASSSKNEQFF. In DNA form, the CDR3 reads TGTGCCAGCAGTTCAAAAAATGAGCAGTTCTTC.

The CDR3 DNA follows: TGTGCCAGCACTCCTCTGGGAACTGTCACAGATACGCAGTATTTT. Amino acid sequence: CASTPLGTVTDTQYF. The chain links TRBV6-1 to TRBJ2-3, with D hard to call. The germline gives CDR1 MNHNS, CDR2 SASEGT. The CDR3 extends over 15 amino acids. V was cut by 7 bases and J by 2 bases, with 16 bases left in between.